Below, 30 T cell receptor beta chains from the same sample are listed, as sequenced in a study of patients and donors after allogeneic stem cell transplantation. Via MiXCR, TCRdb re-called the RT-PCR reads, giving one row per CDR3 protein. This sample has 110,000 or so distinct CDR3 sequences, with roughly 35% found just once. Sequencing input: blood, either unsorted or a sorted T cell fraction (not recorded which). These receptors were taken from a human donor who was either an allogeneic HSCT recipient or a stem cell or donor lymphocyte infusion donor (not recorded which). It is not recorded whose cells these are; they may come from a transplant donor.

The genes are TRBV6-5 and TRBJ2-2, with D hard to call. Deletions cut 5 bases from V and 1 base from J, with 5 bases between. Per the germline V gene, CDR1 is MNHEY and CDR2 is SVGAGI. CDR3 length: 13 residues. CDR3 coding DNA: TGTGCCAGCAGTAAACGGAACACCGGGGAGCTGTTTTTT. Its protein is CASSKRNTGELFF.

The chain uses TRBV5-5 and TRBJ2-1, with D tentatively TRBD2 (5 bases). Germline lookup yields CDR1 SGHKS and CDR2 YYEKEE (reference sequence). The CDR3 is 12 amino acids. V gave up 3 bases and J gave up 6 bases, with 7 bases separating them. CDR3 DNA sequence: TGTGCCAGCAGCTGGGAGTTCAATGAGCAGTTCTTC. Translation gives CASSWEFNEQFF.

This clonotype was counted once. The genes are TRBV5-5 and TRBJ2-1, with 10 bases fitting TRBD1. This CDR3 has 15 amino acids. CDR1 SGHKS and CDR2 YYEKEE come from the germline V gene (reference sequence). The junction had 9 bases not matched to a gene; V was cut back by 4 bases and J by 8 bases. The CDR3 bases are TGTGCCAGCAGCCTGGGACAGGGGCGATTCGATGAGCAGTTCTTC. The encoded protein is CASSLGQGRFDEQFF.

This clonotype was observed a few times. The rearrangement uses TRBV14 and TRBJ1-2; 8 nucleotides align to TRBD1. Germline V gene lookup returns CDR1 SGHDN and CDR2 FVKESK. The CDR3 is made up of 14 amino acids. V dropped 0 bases and J dropped 6; count of bases not matched to a gene: 3. The CDR3 nucleotides are TGTGCCAGCAGCCAAGAGACAGGGGCACATGGCTACACCTTC. Its translation is CASSQETGAHGYTF.

This CDR3 is CASSEALPGVKFF. The DNA of the CDR3 is TGTGCCAGCAGTGAAGCGCTTCCGGGAGTAAAGTTCTTC. The chain carries TRBV2 and TRBJ2-1; tentative D call: TRBD2 (6 bases). The CDR3 has 13 residues. Trimming pared 0 bases from V and 14 bases from J, leaving 14 bases between. From germline, CDR1 is SNHLY and CDR2 FYNNEI.

The V gene is TRBV20-1, the J gene TRBJ2-1; D is perhaps TRBD1 (5 bases). The V gene lost 1 base and the J gene lost 7 bases, with 20 bases spanning the gap. This CDR3 region has 16 residues. Germline V gene data show CDR1 as DFQATT and CDR2 as SNEGSKA (reference sequence). CDR3 coding DNA: TGCAGTGCTAGAGCCAGGGTGAAGCCCCTACATAATGAGCAGTTCTTC. It codes for CSARARVKPLHNEQFF.

This clonotype is deemed medium-sized. The CDR3 bases are TGTGCCAGCAGCTTAAGGGGGTACACTGAAGCTTTCTTT. Translation: CASSLRGYTEAFF. The chain couples TRBV7-9 to TRBJ1-1; perhaps TRBD1 as D (6 bases). Trimming shortened V by 2 bases and J by 3 bases, and 7 bases separated the two germline ends. The length of the CDR3 is 13 residues. The germline V gene encodes CDR1 SEHNR and CDR2 FQNEAQ (reference sequence). The whole variable domain, filled in from reference TRBV7-9 and TRBJ1-1, reads DTGVSQNPRHKITKRGQNVTFRCDPISEHNRLYWYRQTLGQGPEFLTYFQNEAQLEKSRLLSDRFSAERPKGSFSTLEIQRTEQGDSAMYLCASSLRGYTEAFFGQGTRLTVV.

The chain carries TRBV10-3 and TRBJ1-1; 8 bases line up with TRBD1. The J segment lost 6 bases and the V segment lost 6 bases, leaving 15 bases of the junction unmatched. The CDR3 spans 16 residues. The germline gives CDR1 ENHRY, CDR2 SYGVKD. The CDR3 nucleotides read TGTGCCATCAGGGAGGGAGACAGGGGATGGATTGCTGAAGCTTTCTTT. It translates to CAIREGDRGWIAEAFF.

The gene calls are TRBV12-3 or TRBV12-4 and TRBJ2-5, with D possibly being TRBD1 (5 bases). There are 13 residues in the CDR3. V dropped 3 bases and J dropped 3 bases, with 8 bases sitting between them. Here the CDR3 DNA reads TGTGCCAGCAGTTTGGGGCAGGAAGAGACCCAGTACTTC. This sequence encodes CASSLGQEETQYF.

This chain joins TRBV20-1 and TRBJ1-2; 7 bases line up with TRBD1. Germline lookup yields CDR1 DFQATT and CDR2 SNEGSKA (reference sequence). The V segment lost 7 bases and the J segment 4 bases; nucleotides outside the gene matches: 3. CDR3 length equals 11 residues. The CDR3 nucleotides are TGCAGTGGGGAGGGGGCCTATGGCTACACCTTC. Protein sequence: CSGEGAYGYTF.

This clonotype was found many times. The V and J genes are TRBV20-1 and TRBJ1-6; possible D gene TRBD1, 5 bases. From germline, CDR1 is DFQATT and CDR2 SNEGSKA (reference sequence). Trimming stripped 0 bases from V and 5 bases from J, with 17 bases between. The CDR3 sequence is 17 residues long. CDR3 residues: CSARDGCRTPNNSPLHF. CDR3 nucleotide sequence: TGCAGTGCTAGAGATGGCTGCAGGACACCCAATAATTCACCCCTCCACTTT.

This clonotype was observed a handful of times. The chain is built from TRBV14 and TRBJ1-2, with TRBD1 as a possible D gene (5 bases). The CDR3 has 16 amino acids. The germline V gene has CDR1 SGHDN and CDR2 FVKESK. The V gene lost 0 bases and the J gene lost 4 bases, with 15 bases spanning the gap. This CDR3 is CASSQEWDGRRYGYTF. The CDR3 DNA is TGTGCCAGCAGCCAAGAGTGGGACGGACGACGCTATGGCTACACCTTC.

V is TRBV6-6 and J is TRBJ2-5; D could derive from TRBD1 or TRBD2 (5 bases each). V lost 4 bases and J 1 base, leaving 13 bases between the germline ends. The CDR3 covers 15 residues. Germline CDR1 is MNHNY and CDR2 is SVGAGI (reference sequence). As DNA, the CDR3 is TGTGCCAGCAGTTTCGCCCGGGACGGCCAAGAGACCCAGTACTTC. Amino acids: CASSFARDGQETQYF.

This clonotype has ten or more counts. The V and J genes are TRBV7-2 and TRBJ1-5; no reliable D call. V lost 1 base and J lost 7, with 8 bases in between. CDR1 is SGHTA and CDR2 is FQGNSA in the germline V gene. The length of the CDR3 is 13 residues. The CDR3 sequence is CASSLDGVQPQHF. CDR3 nucleotide sequence: TGTGCCAGCAGCTTAGATGGCGTACAGCCCCAGCATTTT.

In its sample, this clonotype was seen a few times. This chain links TRBV20-1 with TRBJ1-6; TRBD1 matches at 8 bases. This CDR3 spans 17 amino acids. Germline assignment: CDR1 DFQATT and CDR2 SNEGSKA (reference sequence). V lost 0 bases to trimming and J lost 6 bases; unmatched junction nucleotides: 10. The CDR3 loop reads CSARDGRTGSANSPLHF. As DNA, the CDR3 is TGCAGTGCTAGAGATGGCCGGACAGGGTCGGCTAATTCACCCCTCCACTTT.

A few counts support this clonotype. The chain joins TRBV7-2 to TRBJ1-2; 10 bases line up with TRBD1. Germline V gene sequence: CDR1 SGHTA, CDR2 FQGNSA. This CDR3 comprises 16 residues. The ends lost 5 bases at V and 7 bases at J; junction bases unmatched: 13. CDR3 DNA: TGTGCCAGCAGCCAAATACCCGGGACAGGGGACGTTGGCTACACCTTC. Translating it yields CASSQIPGTGDVGYTF.

The rearrangement joins TRBV20-1 to TRBJ2-7, with 9 bases identical to TRBD1. CDR3 length equals 15 residues. From germline, CDR1 is DFQATT and CDR2 SNEGSKA (reference sequence). V dropped 0 bases and J dropped 4; count of bases not matched to a gene: 7. CDR3 region: CSARDPTGGGYEQYF. DNA of the CDR3: TGCAGTGCTAGAGATCCCACAGGGGGCGGGTACGAGCAGTACTTC.

This chain joins TRBV20-1 and TRBJ2-7; TRBD2 aligns across 8 bases. The CDR3 runs 13 residues. Germline V CDR1 and CDR2: DFQATT, SNEGSKA (reference sequence). Trimming took 6 bases from V and 5 from J; bases not matched to a gene: 9. CDR3 nucleotides: TGCAGTGCAGATATAGCGGGATTGAACGAGCAGTACTTC. Translated: CSADIAGLNEQYF.

The rearrangement uses TRBV27 and TRBJ2-1; 7 bases agree with TRBD2. The J segment lost 7 bases and the V segment lost 0 bases, leaving 18 bases of the junction unmatched. The CDR3 runs to 19 residues. CDR1 and CDR2 (germline): MNHEY, SMNVEV (reference sequence). The chain's CDR3 is CASSLSGTIRNRRQNEQFF. The CDR3, as DNA: TGTGCCAGCAGTTTATCAGGGACTATCCGAAATCGGCGGCAAAATGAGCAGTTCTTC.

This clonotype was recorded a few times. This chain links TRBV12-3 or TRBV12-4 with TRBJ2-3; 7 bases are shared with TRBD2. Germline trimming cut 5 bases from V and 6 bases from J; bases unmatched to any gene: 17. The length of the CDR3 is 17 residues. This CDR3 reads CASSLKLLARQRDTQYF. CDR3 coding DNA: TGTGCCAGCAGTCTCAAATTACTAGCGCGACAAAGGGATACGCAGTATTTT.

The J gene is TRBJ1-6, the V gene TRBV27; D possibly corresponds to TRBD1 (6 bases). The CDR3 has 14 amino acids. Per germline, CDR1 MNHEY and CDR2 SMNVEV (reference sequence). V lost 5 bases and J lost 7, with 12 bases in between. The CDR3 DNA sequence: TGTGCCAGCAGTCCGACAGGCCAGAATTCACCCCTCCACTTT. Amino acids: CASSPTGQNSPLHF.

This chain connects TRBV29-1 to TRBJ1-5; 8 bases fit TRBD1. The germline CDR1 and CDR2 sequences are SQVTM and ANQGSEA. J was trimmed by 6 bases and V by 4 bases; bases with no gene match: 5. This CDR3 contains 13 residues. The CDR3 DNA reads TGCAGCGTTGTGGGACAGGTCCCTCAGCCCCAGCATTTT. Protein product: CSVVGQVPQPQHF.

This chain joins TRBV6-5 and TRBJ2-1, with 7 bases aligning to TRBD2. V lost 3 bases and J lost 7; bases outside the gene matches: 18. The length of the CDR3 is 18 residues. Germline lookup yields CDR1 MNHEY and CDR2 SVGAGI. CDR3 nucleotides: TGTGCCAGCAGTTATAGGGGCGTGGCGGGAGCGATCGGAAATGAGCAGTTCTTC. Protein: CASSYRGVAGAIGNEQFF.

In this sample, this clonotype turned up once. The V and J genes are TRBV9 and TRBJ2-5; possible D gene TRBD2, 6 bases. The CDR3 loop spans 14 amino acids. CDR1 is SGDLS and CDR2 is YYNGEE in the germline V gene. The V gene lost 3 bases and the J gene lost 4 bases, with 13 bases spanning the gap. CDR3 region: CASSDRLDTETQYF. CDR3 DNA: TGTGCCAGCAGCGACCGACTAGACACAGAGACCCAGTACTTC.

The gene calls are TRBV6-2 or TRBV6-3 and TRBJ2-4; 10 positions match TRBD2. The trim removed 4 bases at V and 6 bases at J, leaving 3 bases unmatched. Germline assignment: CDR1 MNHEY and CDR2 SVGEGT. CDR3 size: 14 residues. DNA for the CDR3: TGTGCCAGCAGTTCGTGGACTAGCGGAAACATTCAGTACTTC. Translation gives CASSSWTSGNIQYF.

This clonotype turned up a few times. V and J are TRBV6-5 and TRBJ2-5; TRBD1 agrees at 8 bases. Germline-derived CDR1 and CDR2 are MNHEY and SVGAGI. Trimming took 7 bases from V and 7 from J; bases not matched to a gene: 20. The CDR3 is made up of 17 amino acids. CDR3 nucleotide sequence: TGTGCCAGCAACCCCCTCCGGGGACAGGTCTACGCCGGGACCCAGTACTTC. It is translated as CASNPLRGQVYAGTQYF.

The chain uses TRBV15 and TRBJ2-7; D unresolved. The CDR3 runs 14 residues. From germline, CDR1 is LNHNV and CDR2 YYDKDF (reference sequence). Trimming left V 0 bases short and J 0 bases short, with 6 bases between. In DNA form, the CDR3 reads TGTGCCACCAGCAGAGATGGCTACTCCTACGAGCAGTACTTC. This encodes CATSRDGYSYEQYF.

This clonotype appeared many times. CDR3: CASGGDYYNEQFF. Here the CDR3 DNA reads TGTGCCAGCGGCGGGGACTATTACAATGAGCAGTTCTTC. The chain uses TRBV6-5 and TRBJ2-1, with 7 bases matching TRBD2. V lost 8 bases to trimming and J lost 4 bases; unmatched junction nucleotides: 5. The CDR3 is 13 residues long. The germline V gene has CDR1 MNHEY and CDR2 SVGAGI.

This clonotype was detected only a few times. The chain combines TRBV6-6 with TRBJ1-4; D ambiguous. This CDR3 comprises 14 residues. Per germline, CDR1 MNHNY and CDR2 SVGAGI (reference sequence). V was shortened by 2 bases and J by 8 bases, with 12 bases between the two germline ends. CDR3 loop: CASSYPGPREKLFF. The CDR3 region has the DNA TGTGCCAGCAGTTACCCAGGACCACGAGAAAAACTGTTTTTT.

This clonotype was seen a few times. The chain recombines TRBV7-2 with TRBJ1-1, with TRBD1 matching 9 bases. CDR3 length: 16 amino acids. CDR1 is SGHTA, CDR2 FQGNSA, per germline. The trim removed 3 bases at V and 3 bases at J, leaving 8 bases unmatched. Here the CDR3 DNA reads TGTGCCAGCAGCTTTGTGGGGACAGGGATGTACACTGAAGCTTTCTTT. Translated, it gives CASSFVGTGMYTEAFF. Full variable domain (remainder filled in from reference TRBV7-2 and TRBJ1-1): GAGVSQSPSNKVTEKGKDVELRCDPISGHTALYWYRQSLGQGLEFLIYFQGNSAPDKSGLPSDRFSAERTGGSVSTLTIQRTQQEDSAVYLCASSFVGTGMYTEAFFGQGTRLTVV.